This T cell receptor delta chain was recovered during a study of gamma-delta T cells after stem cell transplantation. This clone is termed medium-sized. TCRdb called clones anew from the RT-PCR reads with CATT. Here the sample spans 1,500 to 2,000 delta-chain clones, around 0.33% being singletons. The CDR3 has 20 amino acids. Germline values: CDR1 GEAIGNYY, CDR2 EKD. V was pared by 3 bases and J by 5 bases, with 20 bases of the junction left unmatched. This clonotype was sampled from a human donor. It is not recorded whose cells these are; they may come from a transplant donor. The sample consisted of gamma-delta T cells. V is TRDV2 and J is TRDJ1, with 13 bases that match TRDD3. DNA of the CDR3: TGTGCCTGTGACGACGCCTTCCCCCAAGCGACTGGGGGATACGGAGATAAACTCATCTTT. This codes for CACDDAFPQATGGYGDKLIF.